This T cell receptor beta chain was identified during a study of cytomegalovirus exposure and HLA in healthy donors. Study-wide points: The investigators catalogued 164 TCR beta chains as cytomegalovirus-associated. HLA alleles were associated with 17,000 or so TCR beta sequences in a later analysis at 0.05 false discovery rate. Rare TCR sequences dominated, though some public TCRs recurred in many donors.

Concerning this clone: Its antigen is not known.

The PCR contained 60 Vbeta and 13 Jbeta primers. Sequencing was performed with immunoSEQ multiplex PCR; in TCRdb, only in-frame clones are kept and a portion is missing. The table lists approximately 130,000 clones, 65% to 90% of them singletons. The CDR3 is 15 residues long. Germline-derived CDR1 and CDR2 are SNHLY and FYNNEI. V shed 1 base and J shed 1 base, with 10 bases lying between them. The TCR comes from a girl aged 2-9 years in good health and CMV-seronegative. The chain combines TRBV2 with TRBJ1-2, with D perhaps matching TRBD1 (6 bases). Sequenced sample: PBMCs. The CDR3 loop is CASSEVGAINYGYTF. The CDR3 DNA is TGTGCCAGCAGTGAAGTGGGGGCCATTAACTATGGCTACACCTTC.